The sequence of this T cell receptor beta chain was determined in a study of blood T cell repertoires in COVID-19. Turning to the study itself: Spain, Italy and the United States supplied samples that represented acute and convalescent COVID-19. PBMCs, B-cell-depleted T cells, or T cells were the source of the cDNA or gDNA that made up the material.

With 2 bases removed from V and 0 bases from J, the gap between germline ends came to 6 bases. The CDR3 runs to 14 residues. Germline CDR1 SGHTA, CDR2 FQGTGA. In the original workflow: Researchers report that nucleated cell counts were estimated from reference gene primer amplification. Sequencing used immunoSEQ multiplex PCR; TCRdb keeps in-frame clones, though not all of them. V and J calls and clone size are those listed in that table; D and trimming were worked out from the DNA. Here the sample spans around 100,000 clones, about 83% being singletons. The sequence derives from a man between 65 and 85 years old with active or convalescent COVID-19. Material for sequencing was peripheral blood. V is TRBV7-3 and J is TRBJ2-3; possible D gene TRBD1, 5 bases. DNA of the CDR3: TGTGCCAGCAGCTTAGGGGCTAGCACAGATACGCAGTATTTT. It codes for CASSLGASTDTQYF.